The 8 T cell receptor beta chains reported below all come from one sample, sequenced in a study of molecular identifiers for immune sequencing clone quantification. TCRdb redid the calling of the PCR reads with MiXCR, one entry per CDR3 protein. The table has about 320,000 distinct CDR3 sequences, roughly a quarter seen once. The sequenced material came from naive CD8+ T cells from blood, with Jurkat cell RNA spiked in. Documented subset: FACS-sorted CD8+CD4-CCR7+CD45RA+ naive T cells. Receptor source: a human donor in good health. Some libraries in this study had Jurkat cell RNA spiked in.

This clonotype was counted a few times. The genes are TRBV20-1 and TRBJ2-7; D remains ambiguous. Germline assignment: CDR1 DFQATT and CDR2 SNEGSKA (reference sequence). Trimming shortened V by 1 base and J by 4 bases, and 11 bases separated the two germline ends. The CDR3 is made up of 13 amino acids. CDR3: CSARVTELYEQYF. DNA of the CDR3: TGCAGTGCTAGAGTGACTGAGTTGTACGAGCAGTACTTC.

This chain uses TRBV20-1 with TRBJ2-7, with D possibly being TRBD2 (6 bases). The CDR3 loop spans 15 amino acids. V was cut by 2 bases and J by 0 bases, with 14 bases left in between. Per germline, CDR1 DFQATT and CDR2 SNEGSKA (reference sequence). The chain's CDR3 is CSARSEPGLSYEQYF. In DNA, the CDR3 is TGCAGTGCTAGATCGGAACCGGGACTCTCCTACGAGCAGTACTTC.

The rearrangement joins TRBV7-9 to TRBJ2-7, with unresolved D. This CDR3 has 15 residues. Trimming removed 0 bases from V and 3 bases from J, with 12 bases in between. Per the germline V gene, CDR1 is SEHNR and CDR2 is FQNEAQ (reference sequence). The CDR3 sequence: CASSLAYDNHYEQYF. The CDR3 coding sequence is TGTGCCAGCAGCTTAGCGTACGATAACCACTACGAGCAGTACTTC. Full variable domain (rest looked up from reference TRBV7-9 and TRBJ2-7): DTGVSQNPRHKITKRGQNVTFRCDPISEHNRLYWYRQTLGQGPEFLTYFQNEAQLEKSRLLSDRFSAERPKGSFSTLEIQRTEQGDSAMYLCASSLAYDNHYEQYFGPGTRLTVT.

Written as DNA, the CDR3 is TGTGCCAGCAGACCCGGTGTCTGGGGCGAAGAGACCCAGTACTTC. It codes for CASRPGVWGEETQYF. The chain recombines TRBV6-6 with TRBJ2-5; tentative D call: TRBD1 (5 bases). The V gene lost 6 bases and the J gene lost 3 bases, with 17 bases spanning the gap. The CDR3 has 15 amino acids. CDR1 is MNHNY, CDR2 SVGAGI, per germline (reference sequence).

This clonotype was counted a few times. The rearrangement joins TRBV7-9 to TRBJ2-3, with 7 bases matching TRBD1. The length of the CDR3 is 15 residues. V shed 4 bases, J shed 1 base, and the junction held 5 bases outside the gene matches. CDR1 SEHNR and CDR2 FQNEAQ come from the germline V gene (reference sequence). The DNA of the CDR3 is TGTGCCAGCAGCTCGTCCGGGACAGGCACAGATACGCAGTATTTT. Amino acid sequence: CASSSSGTGTDTQYF.

About this clonotype itself: A much bigger clone sits one base away, suggesting this may be a read error. This chain connects TRBV7-9 to TRBJ2-2, with no clear D. Deletions cut 7 bases from V and 5 bases from J, with 8 bases between. Germline V gives CDR1 SEHNR, CDR2 FQNEAQ (reference sequence). The CDR3 spans 12 residues. The CDR3 coding sequence is TGTGCCAGCACCTTTGATACCGGGGAGCTGTTTTTT. It codes for CASTFDTGELFF. Supplemented by reference TRBV7-9 and TRBJ2-2, the full variable domain reads DTGVSQNPRHKITKRGQNVTFRCDPISEHNRLYWYRQTLGQGPEFLTYFQNEAQLEKSRLLSDRFSAERPKGSFSTLEIQRTEQGDSAMYLCASTFDTGELFFGEGSRLTVL.

This clonotype was counted ten times or more. CDR3 residues: CASSPEGAGGYRSYEQYF. In nucleotides, the CDR3 is TGTGCCAGCAGCCCGGAAGGGGCGGGAGGGTATAGGAGCTACGAGCAGTACTTC. This sequence joins TRBV7-2 and TRBJ2-7; 9 bases map to TRBD2. This CDR3 region has 18 residues. Per the germline V gene, CDR1 is SGHTA and CDR2 is FQGNSA. V was pared by 5 bases and J by 3 bases, with 17 bases of the junction left unmatched.

This clonotype was seen ten or more times. The chain employs TRBV29-1 and TRBJ1-1; D is perhaps TRBD1 (5 bases). This CDR3 is 12 amino acids long. Trimming removed 6 bases at V and 5 bases at J, with 13 bases between. CDR1 SQVTM and CDR2 ANQGSEA come from the germline V gene. This chain's CDR3 is CSVKIQGTEAFF. In nucleotides, the CDR3 is TGCAGCGTCAAAATTCAGGGAACTGAAGCTTTCTTT.